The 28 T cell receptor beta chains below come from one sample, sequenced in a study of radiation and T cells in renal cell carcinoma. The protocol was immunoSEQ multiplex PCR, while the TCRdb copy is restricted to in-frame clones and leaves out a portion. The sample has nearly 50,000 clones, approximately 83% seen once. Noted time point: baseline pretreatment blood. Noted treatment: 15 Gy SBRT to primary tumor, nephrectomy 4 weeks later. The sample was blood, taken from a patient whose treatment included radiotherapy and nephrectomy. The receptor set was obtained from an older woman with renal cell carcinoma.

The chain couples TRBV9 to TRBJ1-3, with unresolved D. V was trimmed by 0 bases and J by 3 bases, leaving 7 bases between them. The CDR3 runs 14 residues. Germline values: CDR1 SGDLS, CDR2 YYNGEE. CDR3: CASSVESYGNTIYF. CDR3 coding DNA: TGTGCCAGCAGCGTAGAGAGTTATGGAAACACCATATATTTT.

CDR3 loop: CATRNTSTDTQYF. The CDR3, as DNA: TGTGCCACACGGAATACTAGCACAGATACGCAGTATTTT. The genes are TRBV15 and TRBJ2-3, with D hard to call. Germline CDR1 LNHNV, CDR2 YYDKDF (reference sequence). The CDR3 spans 13 residues. V was cut by 9 bases and J by 0 bases, with 10 bases left in between. Drawing the rest from reference TRBV15 and TRBJ2-3, the complete variable domain is DAMVIQNPRYQVTQFGKPVTLSCSQTLNHNVMYWYQQKSSQAPKLLFHYYDKDFNNEADTPDNFQSRRPNTSFCFLDIRSPGLGDTAMYLCATRNTSTDTQYFGPGTRLTVL.

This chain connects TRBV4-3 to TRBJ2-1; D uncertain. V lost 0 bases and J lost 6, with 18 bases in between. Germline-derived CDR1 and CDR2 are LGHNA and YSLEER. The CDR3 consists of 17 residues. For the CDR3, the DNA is TGCGCCAGCAGCCAAGAGTTGGCCTTTGTTTGGTTCAATGAGCAGTTCTTC. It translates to CASSQELAFVWFNEQFF.

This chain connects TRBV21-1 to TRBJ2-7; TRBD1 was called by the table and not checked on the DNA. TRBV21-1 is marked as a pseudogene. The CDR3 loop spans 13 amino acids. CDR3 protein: CASSQRGTAEQYF. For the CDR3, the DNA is TGTGCCAGCAGCCAGAGGGGGACAGCCGAGCAGTACTTC.

The CDR3 spells CAAGSTPHYEQYF. The CDR3 DNA follows: TGTGCCGCCGGGTCGACACCACACTACGAGCAGTACTTC. The chain links TRBV27 to TRBJ2-7, with D unclear. The CDR3 spans 13 residues. Germline V lookup: CDR1 MNHEY, CDR2 SMNVEV (reference sequence). The V end was cut by 11 bases, the J end by 3 bases, with 17 bases between.

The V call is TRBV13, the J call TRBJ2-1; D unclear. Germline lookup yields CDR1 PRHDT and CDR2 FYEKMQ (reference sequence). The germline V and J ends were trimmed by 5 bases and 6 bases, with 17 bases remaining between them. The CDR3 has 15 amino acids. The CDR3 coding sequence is TGTGCCAGCAGCCCCCCGGTGTCGGGCCCCAATGAGCAGTTCTTC. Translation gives CASSPPVSGPNEQFF.

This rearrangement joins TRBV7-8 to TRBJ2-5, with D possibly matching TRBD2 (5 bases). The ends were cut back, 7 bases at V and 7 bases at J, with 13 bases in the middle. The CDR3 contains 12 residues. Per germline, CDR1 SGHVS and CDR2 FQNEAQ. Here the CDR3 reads CASTLSEGTQYF. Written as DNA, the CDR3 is TGTGCCAGCACTCTCTCCGAGGGGACCCAGTACTTC.

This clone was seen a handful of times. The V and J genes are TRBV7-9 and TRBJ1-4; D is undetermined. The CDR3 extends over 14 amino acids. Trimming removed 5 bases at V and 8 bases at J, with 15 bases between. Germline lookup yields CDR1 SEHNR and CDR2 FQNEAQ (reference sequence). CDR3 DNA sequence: TGTGCCAGCAGCCGGACTTCCGCGGGGGAAAAACTGTTTTTT. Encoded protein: CASSRTSAGEKLFF.

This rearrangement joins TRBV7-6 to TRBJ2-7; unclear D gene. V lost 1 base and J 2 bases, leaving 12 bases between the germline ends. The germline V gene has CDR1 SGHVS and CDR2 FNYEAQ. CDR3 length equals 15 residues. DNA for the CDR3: TGTGCCAGCAGCTTAGGATTCCAGGCACCCTACGAGCAGTACTTC. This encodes CASSLGFQAPYEQYF.

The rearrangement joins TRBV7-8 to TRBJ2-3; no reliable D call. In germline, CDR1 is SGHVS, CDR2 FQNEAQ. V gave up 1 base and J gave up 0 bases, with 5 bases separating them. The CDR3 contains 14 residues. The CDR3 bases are TGTGCCAGCAGCTTAGTTCTTAGCACAGATACGCAGTATTTT. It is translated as CASSLVLSTDTQYF.

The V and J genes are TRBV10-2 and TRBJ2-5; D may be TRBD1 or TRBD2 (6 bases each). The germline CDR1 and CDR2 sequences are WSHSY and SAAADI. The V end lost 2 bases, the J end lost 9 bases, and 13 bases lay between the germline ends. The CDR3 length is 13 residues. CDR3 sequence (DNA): TGCGCCAGCAGTGAGCGGGATAGGGGGGCCCAGTACTTC. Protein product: CASSERDRGAQYF.

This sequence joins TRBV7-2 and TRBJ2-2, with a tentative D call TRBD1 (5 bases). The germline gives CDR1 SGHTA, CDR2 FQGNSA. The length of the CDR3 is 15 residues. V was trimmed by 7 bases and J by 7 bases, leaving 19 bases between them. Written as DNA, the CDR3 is TGTGCCAGCAACACCGAGGTAGCAGGGTACGGGGAGCTGTTTTTT. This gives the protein CASNTEVAGYGELFF. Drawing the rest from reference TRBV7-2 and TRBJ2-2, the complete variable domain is GAGVSQSPSNKVTEKGKDVELRCDPISGHTALYWYRQSLGQGLEFLIYFQGNSAPDKSGLPSDRFSAERTGGSVSTLTIQRTQQEDSAVYLCASNTEVAGYGELFFGEGSRLTVL.

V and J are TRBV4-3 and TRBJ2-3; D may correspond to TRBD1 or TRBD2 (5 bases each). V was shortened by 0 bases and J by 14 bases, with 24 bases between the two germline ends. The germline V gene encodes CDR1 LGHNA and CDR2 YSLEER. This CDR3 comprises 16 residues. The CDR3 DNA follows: TGCGCCAGCAGCCAAGAGGAAGACAGAGGGAAGGGGATAAGGTATTTT. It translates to CASSQEEDRGKGIRYF.

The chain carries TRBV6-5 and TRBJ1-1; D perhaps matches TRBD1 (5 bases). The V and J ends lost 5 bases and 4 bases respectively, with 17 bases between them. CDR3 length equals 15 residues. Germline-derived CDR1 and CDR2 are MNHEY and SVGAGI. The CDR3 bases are TGTGCCAGCAGTAAACCGACAGAGCGGGCCACTGAAGCTTTCTTT. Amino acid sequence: CASSKPTERATEAFF.

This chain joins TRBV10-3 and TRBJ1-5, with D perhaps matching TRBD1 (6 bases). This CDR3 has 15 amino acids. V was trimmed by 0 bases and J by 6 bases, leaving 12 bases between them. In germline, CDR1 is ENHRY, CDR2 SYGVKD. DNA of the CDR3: TGTGCCATCAGTGAGTCGGCAGGGGACCGTCAGCCCCAGCATTTT. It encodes CAISESAGDRQPQHF.

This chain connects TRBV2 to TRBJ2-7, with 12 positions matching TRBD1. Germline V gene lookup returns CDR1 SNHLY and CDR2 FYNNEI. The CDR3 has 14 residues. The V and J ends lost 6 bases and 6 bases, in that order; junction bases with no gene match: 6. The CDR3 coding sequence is TGTGCCAGCAGGGTCCGGGACAGGGGGCGCGAGCAGTACTTC. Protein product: CASRVRDRGREQYF.

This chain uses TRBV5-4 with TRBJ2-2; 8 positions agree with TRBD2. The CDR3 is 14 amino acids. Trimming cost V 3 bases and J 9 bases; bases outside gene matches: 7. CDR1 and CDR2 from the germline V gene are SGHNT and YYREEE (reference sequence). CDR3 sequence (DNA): TGTGCCAGCAGCTACGGGGGGGGAGGCCGGGAGCTGTTTTTT. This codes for CASSYGGGGRELFF.

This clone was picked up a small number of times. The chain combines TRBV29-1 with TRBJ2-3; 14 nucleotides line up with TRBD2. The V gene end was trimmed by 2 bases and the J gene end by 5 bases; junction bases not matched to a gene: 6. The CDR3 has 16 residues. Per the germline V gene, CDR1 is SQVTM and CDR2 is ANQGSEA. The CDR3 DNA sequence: TGCAGCGTTGAATCGACTAGCGGGGGGGCCGGAGATACGCAGTATTTT. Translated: CSVESTSGGAGDTQYF.

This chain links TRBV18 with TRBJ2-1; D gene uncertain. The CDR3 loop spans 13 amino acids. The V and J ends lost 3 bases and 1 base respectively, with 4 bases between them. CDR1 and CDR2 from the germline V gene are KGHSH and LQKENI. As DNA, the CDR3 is TGTGCCAGCTCACCCAGGTCCTACAATGAGCAGTTCTTC. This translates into CASSPRSYNEQFF.

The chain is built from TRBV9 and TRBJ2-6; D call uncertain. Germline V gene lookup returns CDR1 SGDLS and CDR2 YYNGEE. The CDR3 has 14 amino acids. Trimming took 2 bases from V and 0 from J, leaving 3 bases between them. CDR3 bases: TGTGCCAGCAGCGTGAGCTCTGGGGCCAACGTCCTGACTTTC. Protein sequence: CASSVSSGANVLTF.

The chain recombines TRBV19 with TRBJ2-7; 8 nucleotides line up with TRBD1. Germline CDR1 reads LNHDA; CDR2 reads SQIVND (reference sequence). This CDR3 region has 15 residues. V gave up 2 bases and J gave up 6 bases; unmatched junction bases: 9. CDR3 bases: TGTGCCAGTAGTATATCTCGGACAGGGCCACGCGAGCAGTACTTC. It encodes CASSISRTGPREQYF. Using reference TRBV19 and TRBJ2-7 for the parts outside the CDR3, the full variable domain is DGGITQSPKYLFRKEGQNVTLSCEQNLNHDAMYWYRQDPGQGLRLIYYSQIVNDFQKGDIAEGYSVSREKKESFPLTVTSAQKNPTAFYLCASSISRTGPREQYFGPGTRLTVT.

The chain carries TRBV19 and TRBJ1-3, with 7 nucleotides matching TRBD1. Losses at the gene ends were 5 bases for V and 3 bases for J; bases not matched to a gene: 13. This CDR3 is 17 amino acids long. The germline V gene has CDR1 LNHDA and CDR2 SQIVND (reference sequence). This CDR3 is CASSPSRDSTDGNTIYF. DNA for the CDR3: TGTGCCAGTAGTCCTTCGCGGGACAGTACAGATGGAAACACCATATATTTT.

The CDR3: CASRPEGQEQYF. The CDR3 DNA follows: TGTGCCAGCAGGCCTGAGGGTCAAGAGCAGTACTTC. J is TRBJ2-7 and V is TRBV2, with a possible D match to TRBD2 (5 bases). The germline V and J ends were trimmed by 6 bases and 7 bases, with 13 bases remaining between them. The germline V gene encodes CDR1 SNHLY and CDR2 FYNNEI. The CDR3 covers 12 residues.

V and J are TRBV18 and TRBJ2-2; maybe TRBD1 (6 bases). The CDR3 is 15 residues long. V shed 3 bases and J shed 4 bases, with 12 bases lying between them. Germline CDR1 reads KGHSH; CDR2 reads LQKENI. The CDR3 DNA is TGTGCCAGCTCACCCCGGGACACCTCCACCGGGGAGCTGTTTTTT. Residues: CASSPRDTSTGELFF.

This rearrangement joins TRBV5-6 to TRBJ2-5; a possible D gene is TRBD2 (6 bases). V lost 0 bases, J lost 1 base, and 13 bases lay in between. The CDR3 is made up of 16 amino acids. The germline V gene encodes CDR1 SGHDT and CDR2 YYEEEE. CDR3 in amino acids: CASSLAEGYFQETQYF. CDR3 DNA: TGTGCCAGCAGCTTGGCGGAGGGGTACTTCCAAGAGACCCAGTACTTC.

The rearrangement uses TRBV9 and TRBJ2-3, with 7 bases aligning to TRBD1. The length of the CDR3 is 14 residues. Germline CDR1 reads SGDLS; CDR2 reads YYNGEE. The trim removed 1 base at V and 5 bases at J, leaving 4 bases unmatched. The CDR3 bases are TGTGCCAGCAGCGTACAGGGGGTAGGAGATACGCAGTATTTT. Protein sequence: CASSVQGVGDTQYF.

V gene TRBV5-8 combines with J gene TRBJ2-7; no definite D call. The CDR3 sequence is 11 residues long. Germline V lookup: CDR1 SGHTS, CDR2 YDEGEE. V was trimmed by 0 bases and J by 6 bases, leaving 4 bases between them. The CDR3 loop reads CASSLVGEQYF. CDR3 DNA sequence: TGTGCCAGCAGCTTGGTGGGCGAGCAGTACTTC.

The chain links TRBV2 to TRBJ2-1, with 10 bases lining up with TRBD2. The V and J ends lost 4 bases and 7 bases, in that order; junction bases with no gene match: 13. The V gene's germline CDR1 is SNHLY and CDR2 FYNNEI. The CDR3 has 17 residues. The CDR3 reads CASSALSSGRAGNEQFF. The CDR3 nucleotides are TGTGCCAGCAGTGCCCTATCCAGCGGGAGGGCAGGGAATGAGCAGTTCTTC.